These T cell receptor beta chains were read from a single sample in a study of blood T cell repertoires in COVID-19. Produced via immunoSEQ multiplex PCR; TCRdb's table is partial and in-frame only. The sample includes 230,000 or so clones, 75% to 90% of them seen just once. The material sequenced was peripheral blood. These receptor sequences come from a human donor in a cohort sampled during active COVID-19. Each CDR3 is given with its conserved first and last residue. The D gene is left open where the match is weak. A clone size is listed for some rows: how often the clone was seen (once, few, many), or a class if it is expanded.

CDR3 length,clone size,V gene,D gene,J gene,CDR3 DNA,CDR3 protein
16,NA,TRBV9,TRBD2,TRBJ2-2,TGTGCCAGCAGCCTCCTTGGCGGGAGCGTCGCCGGGGAGCTGTTTTTT,CASSLLGGSVAGELFF
12,NA,TRBV6-4,TRBD1,TRBJ1-1,TGTGCCAGCAAGGGACAGACCCCTGAAGCTTTCTTT,CASKGQTPEAFF
12,NA,TRBV29-1,NA,TRBJ1-1,TGCAGCGCCGGGAGGGGGGATATTGAAGCTTTCTTT,CSAGRGDIEAFF
12,NA,TRBV5-4,NA,TRBJ1-5,TGTGCCAGCAGCTTGAATATGGGGCGCCGGCATTTT,CASSLNMGRRHF
15,NA,TRBV19,NA,TRBJ1-2,TGTGCCAGTAGTATAGACTCGTCTATTAACTATGGCTACACCTTC,CASSIDSSINYGYTF
13,NA,TRBV28,TRBD1,TRBJ2-7,TGTGCCAGCAGGGTTAAACAGGGGCACGAGCAGTACTTC,CASRVKQGHEQYF
17,NA,TRBV4-3,NA,TRBJ1-5,TGCGCCAGCAGCCTCGATACCACTGGAGGTTTGAATCAGCCCCAGCATTTT,CASSLDTTGGLNQPQHF
13,once,TRBV30,NA,TRBJ1-5,TGTGCCTGGAGTGTCGGTCTGCATCAGCCCCAGCATTTT,CAWSVGLHQPQHF
15,NA,TRBV7-6,NA,TRBJ2-1,TGTGCCAGCAGCTTAGTCCGGGAGAGCTACAATGAGCAGTTCTTC,CASSLVRESYNEQFF
17,NA,TRBV27,TRBD1,TRBJ2-4,TGTGCCAGCAGTCGAATCACAGGGGGCGCCCCCAAAAACATTCAGTACTTC,CASSRITGGAPKNIQYF
13,once,TRBV30,NA,TRBJ1-3,TGTGCCTGGAGTACAGGCTCTGGAAACACCATATATTTT,CAWSTGSGNTIYF
15,once,TRBV19,TRBD2,TRBJ2-5,TGTGCCAGTAGTAGGTCGGGAGGGTCCCAAGAGACCCAGTACTTC,CASSRSGGSQETQYF
16,NA,TRBV24-1,NA,TRBJ1-4,TGTGCCACCAGTGACTCCCCTGCGGGGGCTAATGAAAAACTGTTTTTT,CATSDSPAGANEKLFF
13,NA,TRBV30,TRBD1,TRBJ1-2,TGTGCCTCTTCGGGGGGACAGGGTAACGGCTACACCTTC,CASSGGQGNGYTF
16,NA,TRBV7-2,NA,TRBJ2-5,TGTGCCAGCAGCTCGGATTGGGGGGTTCTAGGAGAGACCCAGTACTTC,CASSSDWGVLGETQYF
16,NA,TRBV19,TRBD1,TRBJ2-5,TGTGCCAGTAGTATCCCACGTGGACAGGGCCAAGAGACCCAGTACTTC,CASSIPRGQGQETQYF
17,few,TRBV4-3,NA,TRBJ2-3,TGCGCCAGCAGCCAAGATAGGGGAGGGGGTCCCGCAGATACGCAGTATTTT,CASSQDRGGGPADTQYF
16,NA,TRBV5-4,TRBD2,TRBJ2-1,TGTGCCAGCAGCTTGGGTGGGACTAGCGGGAAAAATGAGCAGTTCTTC,CASSLGGTSGKNEQFF
16,NA,TRBV19,TRBD1,TRBJ2-7,TGTGCCAGTAGTGTTTCCGGGACAGGGTATCCCTACGAGCAGTACTTC,CASSVSGTGYPYEQYF
14,NA,TRBV4-1,TRBD1,TRBJ1-1,TGCGCCAGCAGCCAGGACAGGGTGAACACTGAAGCTTTCTTT,CASSQDRVNTEAFF
13,NA,TRBV27,TRBD1,TRBJ1-1,TGTGCCAGCAGCCTGACAGGGGGCACTGAAGCTTTCTTT,CASSLTGGTEAFF
12,NA,TRBV29-1,NA,TRBJ2-7,TGCAGCGTGCGGGTGGGCTCCTACGAGCAGTACTTC,CSVRVGSYEQYF
15,NA,TRBV9,TRBD1,TRBJ1-2,TGTGCCAGCAGCCGACAGGGGGCTAACAACTATGGCTACACCTTC,CASSRQGANNYGYTF
13,NA,TRBV5-8,NA,TRBJ2-7,TGTGCCAGCAGCTTGGGACTAGGGTACGAGCAGTACTTC,CASSLGLGYEQYF
16,NA,TRBV4-1,TRBD2,TRBJ2-3,TGCGCCAGCAGCCAAGAGGCGGGGACTAGCTATCATACGCAGTATTTT,CASSQEAGTSYHTQYF
13,NA,TRBV12-3/TRBV12-4,NA,TRBJ1-1,TGTGCCAGCAGTTTATCGGGGGGCACTGAAGCTTTCTTT,CASSLSGGTEAFF
15,NA,TRBV7-2,NA,TRBJ1-2,TGTGCCAGCAGCCCAGGAAGACAACCTAACTATGGCTACACCTTC,CASSPGRQPNYGYTF
15,NA,TRBV5-1,TRBD2,TRBJ2-7,TGCGCCAGCAGCTTGGCCGGGGCGGGAGTGGGCGAGCAGTACTTC,CASSLAGAGVGEQYF
14,NA,TRBV7-2,NA,TRBJ1-1,TGTGCCAGCAGCTTAGGGCTCTTTAACACTGAAGCTTTCTTT,CASSLGLFNTEAFF
16,NA,TRBV4-3,NA,TRBJ2-1,TGCGCCAGCAGCCAAGGACAGGTGAGCTCCTACAATGAGCAGTTCTTC,CASSQGQVSSYNEQFF
14,NA,TRBV7-9,NA,TRBJ1-3,TGTGCCAGCAGCTTAGGCGGGGCCGGAAACACCATATATTTT,CASSLGGAGNTIYF
11,NA,TRBV30,NA,TRBJ2-1,TGTGCCTGGAGTAAGTGGCTTACGAAGTTCTTC,CAWSKWLTKFF
15,NA,TRBV28,NA,TRBJ1-5,TGTGCCAGCAGTCCGGGCAGACTAGACAAGTCGGCCCAGCATTTT,CASSPGRLDKSAQHF
14,many,TRBV27,NA,TRBJ1-5,TGTGCCAGCAGTTCCGACAGCCCCAATCAGCCCCAGCATTTT,CASSSDSPNQPQHF
13,NA,TRBV14,NA,TRBJ2-7,TGTGCCAGCAGCCAATTTCAGGGTCGCGAGCAGTACTTC,CASSQFQGREQYF
15,NA,TRBV6-6,NA,TRBJ1-2,TGTGCCAGCACCCAACGCGGGGCAGCCAATTGGGGCTACACCTTC,CASTQRGAANWGYTF
17,NA,TRBV4-2,TRBD2,TRBJ2-3,TGTGCCAGCAGCCAAGATCCAGCGGGAGTTATCACAGATACGCAGTATTTT,CASSQDPAGVITDTQYF
15,NA,TRBV7-2,TRBD2,TRBJ2-5,TGTGCCAGCAGCCTCCGAGGACTAGCGGGAGAGACCCAGTACTTC,CASSLRGLAGETQYF
12,few,TRBV28,NA,TRBJ2-7,TGTGCCAGCAGTTCATACAGGGACGAGCAGTACTTC,CASSSYRDEQYF
15,NA,TRBV9,NA,TRBJ2-7,TGTGCCAGCAGCGTAGGGGAGGCCGGGACCTACGAGCAGTACTTC,CASSVGEAGTYEQYF
20,NA,TRBV14,TRBD2,TRBJ2-1,TGTGCCAGCAGCCAAGATGGCTGGACTAGCGGGAGGGCCGTATGGAATGAGCAGTTCTTC,CASSQDGWTSGRAVWNEQFF
13,NA,TRBV19,NA,TRBJ1-2,TGTGCCAGTTCAACCGGGGCTAACTATGGCTACACCTTC,CASSTGANYGYTF
12,NA,TRBV5-8,NA,TRBJ1-5,TGTGCCAGCAGTTGGGCCGCTCAGCCCCAGCATTTT,CASSWAAQPQHF
15,NA,TRBV18,NA,TRBJ2-1,TGTGCCAGCTCACCACCGAGCGGCCTAAACAATGAGCAGTTCTTC,CASSPPSGLNNEQFF
13,NA,TRBV28,TRBD1,TRBJ1-2,TGTGCCAGCAGCCTGGACAGGGTGAAAGGCTACACCTTC,CASSLDRVKGYTF
16,NA,TRBV9,NA,TRBJ2-1,TGTGCCAGCAGCGTAGAAGGGACAAGCTCCTACAATGAGCAGTTCTTC,CASSVEGTSSYNEQFF
15,NA,TRBV7-9,NA,TRBJ2-7,TGTGCCAGCAGCCCAAGGGGGACGGATACCTACGAGCAGTACTTC,CASSPRGTDTYEQYF
18,NA,TRBV7-2,TRBD2,TRBJ2-3,TGTGCCAGCAGCTTTGGGATCGGTCGGACTAGCGGGTCAGATACGCAGTATTTT,CASSFGIGRTSGSDTQYF
14,few,TRBV9,NA,TRBJ1-1,TGTGCCAGCAGCGTTGAGGTTCGTGTCACTGAAGCTTTCTTT,CASSVEVRVTEAFF
14,NA,TRBV19,NA,TRBJ1-1,TGTGCCAGTAGTATGTCGCGGGGGAACACTGAAGCTTTCTTT,CASSMSRGNTEAFF
13,once,TRBV6-6,NA,TRBJ1-1,TGTGCCAGCAGCACCGGGTCCCACACTGAAGCTTTCTTT,CASSTGSHTEAFF
13,NA,TRBV5-1,NA,TRBJ2-7,TGCGCCAGCAGCCCCGCCAGGGACTACGAGCAGTACTTC,CASSPARDYEQYF
14,NA,TRBV6-1,NA,TRBJ1-1,TGTGCCAGCAGTGAAAGTGGGGGCGGGACTGAAGCTTTCTTT,CASSESGGGTEAFF
16,NA,TRBV7-2,NA,TRBJ2-3,TGTGCCAGCAGCGTCGTAGGCGGTACTAGCACAGATACGCAGTATTTT,CASSVVGGTSTDTQYF
15,once,TRBV28,TRBD2,TRBJ2-5,TGTGCCAGCAGCCGACTAGCGGGAGAGGGAGAGACCCAGTACTTC,CASSRLAGEGETQYF
14,NA,TRBV5-6,TRBD1,TRBJ1-5,TGTGCCAGCAGCTACCGGGACAGGGTTCAGCCCCAGCATTTT,CASSYRDRVQPQHF
15,once,TRBV6-2/TRBV6-3,NA,TRBJ2-7,TGTGCCAGCAGCCTCACAGGGATCAGTTCGGCGGAGCAGTACTTC,CASSLTGISSAEQYF